This TCR beta chain was captured by sequencing in a study of breast tumors, draining lymph nodes, adjacent tissues. Breast cancer patients provided tissue from their axillary draining lymph nodes. With 4 bases removed from V and 2 bases from J, the gap between germline ends came to 18 bases. Germline loops: CDR1 KGHSH, CDR2 LQKENI. CDR3 length: 17 amino acids. This clonotype was counted ten times or more. Via MiXCR, TCRdb re-called the multiplex PCR reads, giving one row per CDR3 protein. The repertoire holds some 140,000 distinct CDR3 sequences, around 20% seen once, with roughly 2% in the top ten. The origin of this receptor is a female donor with breast cancer. Some clones in this sample may be carry-over from other donors' samples. Material for sequencing was axillary lymph node tissue. The chain is built from TRBV18 and TRBJ1-5, with a weak D call TRBD1 (6 bases). Written as DNA, the CDR3 is TGTGCCAGCTCACTGAAAATGGGGGCGGGGGGCAATCAGCCCCAGCATTTT. Protein sequence: CASSLKMGAGGNQPQHF.